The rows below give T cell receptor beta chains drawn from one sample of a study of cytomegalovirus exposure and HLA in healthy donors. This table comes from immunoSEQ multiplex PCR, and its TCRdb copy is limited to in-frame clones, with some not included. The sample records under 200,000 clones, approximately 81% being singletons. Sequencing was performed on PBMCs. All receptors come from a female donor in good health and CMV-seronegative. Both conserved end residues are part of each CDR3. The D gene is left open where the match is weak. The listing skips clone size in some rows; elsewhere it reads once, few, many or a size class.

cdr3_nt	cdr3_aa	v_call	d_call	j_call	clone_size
TGTGCCAGCAATCTACTTCAGGGGGCGCGGGCCCAGCATTTT	CASNLLQGARAQHF	TRBV6-6	TRBD1	TRBJ1-5	-
TGCGCCAGCAGCTTGGCTCTCGGGGGGAATTCACCCCTCCACTTT	CASSLALGGNSPLHF	TRBV5-1	-	TRBJ1-6	once
TGTGCCAGTAGTATAAGCCAAGGGGGCACAGATACGCAGTATTTT	CASSISQGGTDTQYF	TRBV19	-	TRBJ2-3	-
TGTGCCAGCAGCAACAGCCGCTCCTACGAGCAGTACTTC	CASSNSRSYEQYF	TRBV7-8	-	TRBJ2-7	-
TGCGCCAGCAGCCAGGGGGGGCGGGGGGGTGTCGAGACCCAGTACTTC	CASSQGGRGGVETQYF	TRBV4-1	TRBD2	TRBJ2-5	-
TGCGCCAGCAGCCAAGAAACCGGAGACGAGCAGTACTTC	CASSQETGDEQYF	TRBV4-3	-	TRBJ2-7	-
TGTGCCAGCACCTTCTCCCGGGACTATGGCTACACCTTC	CASTFSRDYGYTF	TRBV7-2	-	TRBJ1-2	-
TGTGCCAGCAGCCTCGCGGGGCTCGCGGACGGCTCCCAGCATTTT	CASSLAGLADGSQHF	TRBV7-2	-	TRBJ1-5	-
TGCGCCAGCAGCCAAGGGAGGGTGGGTAATGAAAAACTGTTTTTT	CASSQGRVGNEKLFF	TRBV4-3	-	TRBJ1-4	-
TGTGCCAGCAGCTTACAGCGGCGGGGGACAGATACGCAGTATTTT	CASSLQRRGTDTQYF	TRBV11-2	TRBD2	TRBJ2-3	-
TGTGCCAGCAGCGGGGGGACTAGCGGGGCCTACAATGAGCAGTTCTTC	CASSGGTSGAYNEQFF	TRBV9	TRBD2	TRBJ2-1	-
TGCGCCAGCAGTCAATTTTTCCTGGAAGCTTTCTTT	CASSQFFLEAFF	TRBV23-1	-	TRBJ1-1	-
TGTGCCAGCAGTTTGACAGCAGAATACGAGCAGTACTTC	CASSLTAEYEQYF	TRBV27	-	TRBJ2-7	few
TGTGCCAGCGGGGGGGTTGGTACTGAAGCTTTCTTT	CASGGVGTEAFF	TRBV6-5	-	TRBJ1-1	few
TGCGCCAGCAGCCAAGATCCCGACAGGGTGGGCATGAACACTGAAGCTTTCTTT	CASSQDPDRVGMNTEAFF	TRBV4-3	TRBD1	TRBJ1-1	-
TGTGCCAGCAGCTTAGGGATAACAGGGGGCGGTAATTCACCCCTCCACTTT	CASSLGITGGGNSPLHF	TRBV7-9	TRBD1	TRBJ1-6	-
TGCGCCAGCAGCCGCCAAGGGGCGCCCAGAGTGTCCGATACGCAGTATTTT	CASSRQGAPRVSDTQYF	TRBV4-3	-	TRBJ2-3	-
TGTGCCAGTAGTGCCGGGACAGGGTCCGGGGAGCTGTTTTTT	CASSAGTGSGELFF	TRBV19	TRBD1	TRBJ2-2	-
TGTGCCAGCAGCTTAGGCGGGGTAGGGGCTAGCACAGATACGCAGTATTTT	CASSLGGVGASTDTQYF	TRBV7-2	-	TRBJ2-3	few
TGCAGCGTTTCCGGGACTAGCGGGACTAGCACAGATACGCAGTATTTT	CSVSGTSGTSTDTQYF	TRBV29-1	TRBD2	TRBJ2-3	-
TGTGCCAGCAGCAAAGGACTAGCGGGGCCGACCGGGGAGCTGTTTTTT	CASSKGLAGPTGELFF	TRBV5-6	TRBD2	TRBJ2-2	few
TGTGCCAGCAGTCGCCAGGCAGGGGGACAGCCCCAGCATTTT	CASSRQAGGQPQHF	TRBV6-4	TRBD1	TRBJ1-5	-
TGTGCCAGCAGCGTCACGGGTGAAGCTTTCTTT	CASSVTGEAFF	TRBV7-8	-	TRBJ1-1	-
TGTGCCAGCAGTTTATCCTCAGGGGGCACCGGGGAGCTGTTTTTT	CASSLSSGGTGELFF	TRBV27	TRBD1	TRBJ2-2	-
TGTGCCAGCAGCTTAACGGGAGTCTACGAGCAGTACTTC	CASSLTGVYEQYF	TRBV7-9	-	TRBJ2-7	-
TGTGCCAGCAGCTCCCGGGAGCCTTTAGTTAATGAAAAACTGTTTTTT	CASSSREPLVNEKLFF	TRBV7-2	-	TRBJ1-4	-
TGTGCCAGCGCCCTCAAGCGGAGCCAAGAGACCCAGTACTTC	CASALKRSQETQYF	TRBV6-6	-	TRBJ2-5	-
TGTGCTAGTGGTTTGGTATCAGGGATGGGCACTGAAGCTTTCTTT	CASGLVSGMGTEAFF	TRBV12-5	-	TRBJ1-1	once
TGTGCCAGCTCACCGGAGGGATACGGCTATGGCTACACCTTC	CASSPEGYGYGYTF	TRBV18	-	TRBJ1-2	once
TGTGCCAGTAGTATTCAGGGGCTGAACACTGAAGCTTTCTTT	CASSIQGLNTEAFF	TRBV19	-	TRBJ1-1	-
TGTGCCAGCAGCTTACTACAGGGGGCGGATCAGCCCCAGCATTTT	CASSLLQGADQPQHF	TRBV7-2	TRBD1	TRBJ1-5	few
TGTGCCAGCAGCTCGGGACTAGCGGGATACGAGCAGTACTTC	CASSSGLAGYEQYF	TRBV7-2	TRBD2	TRBJ2-7	few
TGTGCCAGCAGCTCAGGTGGGGCTTTCTTT	CASSSGGAFF	TRBV28	-	TRBJ1-1	-
TGTGCCAGCAGTTCCGGGACTAGTCAGTTCTTC	CASSSGTSQFF	TRBV27	TRBD2	TRBJ2-1	-
TGTGCCAGCAAAGGGCCGCCAGGGAAAAGTGCTGAAGCTTTCTTT	CASKGPPGKSAEAFF	TRBV21-1	-	TRBJ1-1	-
TGTGCCAGCAGTCCAACGGGACTAGCGGACCACGAGCAGTACTTC	CASSPTGLADHEQYF	TRBV6-1	TRBD2	TRBJ2-7	-
TGTGCCAGTAACCCGACAGGGGCCCTCTATGGCTACACCTTC	CASNPTGALYGYTF	TRBV19	TRBD1	TRBJ1-2	-
TGTGCCAGCAGTGAAGAGGACAGCTCACCAGGGGAGACCCAGTACTTC	CASSEEDSSPGETQYF	TRBV25-1	-	TRBJ2-5	-
TGCGCCAGCAGCCAAGCTACAGGCGACTATGGCTACACCTTC	CASSQATGDYGYTF	TRBV4-3	-	TRBJ1-2	once
TGTGCCAGCAGCTTGGGGACTGTTAAAGAGACCCAGTACTTC	CASSLGTVKETQYF	TRBV7-2	-	TRBJ2-5	few
TGTGCCAGCAGTTCCTCGGGACTTAACTATGAGCAGTTCTTC	CASSSSGLNYEQFF	TRBV27	-	TRBJ2-1	few
TGCGCCAGCAGCTTGAGACAGGGGGCAGGAGGAGGCTACACCTTC	CASSLRQGAGGGYTF	TRBV5-1	TRBD1	TRBJ1-2	-
TGTGCCAGCTCACCTCAATCAGATACGCAGTATTTT	CASSPQSDTQYF	TRBV18	-	TRBJ2-3	-
TGTGCCAGCAGTGGCAGCGGGAGTCGATTCTACGAGCAGTACTTC	CASSGSGSRFYEQYF	TRBV28	TRBD2	TRBJ2-7	-
TGTGCCAGCAGCGTCCGGGAGAGTCCTGGAAACACCATATATTTT	CASSVRESPGNTIYF	TRBV7-2	-	TRBJ1-3	-
TGTGCCAGCAGCCAAGATCTCTCGGGAGCTGGTTACAATGAGCAGTTCTTC	CASSQDLSGAGYNEQFF	TRBV14	-	TRBJ2-1	-
TGTGCCAGCAGTCCCCCTACTGGGAGCTACGAGCAGTACTTC	CASSPPTGSYEQYF	TRBV27	-	TRBJ2-7	few
TGTGCCTGGAGTGTACTGGCTAGCGGGGACCAAGAGACCCAGTACTTC	CAWSVLASGDQETQYF	TRBV30	TRBD2	TRBJ2-5	-
TGCGCCAGCAGCAAGAACCAGGGGGCGGGTGGCTACACCTTC	CASSKNQGAGGYTF	TRBV5-1	TRBD1	TRBJ1-2	-
TGTGCCATCAGAGCTGCCGGGGAGCAGTACTTC	CAIRAAGEQYF	TRBV10-3	-	TRBJ2-7	-